These 16 T cell receptor beta chains share one sample of origin, sequenced in a study of CXCR3-negative and CXCR3-positive naive CD8 T cells. UMI-tagged TRB cDNA libraries were built via 5' RACE. TCRdb derives one entry per CDR3 protein from the 5' RACE reads, leaving out DNA. The sample has approximately 66,000 distinct CDR3 sequences. Specimen: naive CXCR3- CD8+ T cells from blood. As for subset: CD45RO-CCR7+CD27+CD95- naive CD8+ T cells lacking CXCR3 (TNR3-). These receptors were collected from a human donor in good health. Some clones in this sample may be carry-over from other donors' samples.

The chain recombines TRBV29-1 with TRBJ2-7; TCRdb designates TRBD1, a call that cannot be tested without DNA. The CDR3 loop spans 15 amino acids. CDR1 and CDR2 from the germline V gene are SQVTM and ANQGSEA. CDR3 region: CSVGGSTNRKYEQYF.

CDR3 sequence: CASRALAGGPNEQFF. V and J are TRBV27 and TRBJ2-1; there is no DNA to check the TCRdb D call of TRBD2. Germline CDR1 and CDR2: MNHEY and SMNVEV (reference sequence). The CDR3 sequence is 15 residues long.

J is TRBJ1-2 and V is TRBV28; absent DNA, TCRdb's TRBD1 call cannot be checked. Germline-derived CDR1 and CDR2 are MDHEN and SYDVKM. This CDR3 comprises 13 residues. This CDR3 is CASSSVRGTGYTF.

This chain uses TRBV29-1 with TRBJ2-3; TCRdb proposes TRBD1, but this gene call is untestable without DNA. The CDR3 is 13 residues long. Germline V CDR1 and CDR2: SQVTM, ANQGSEA. CDR3 loop: CSAPDTNTDTQYF.

The V and J genes are TRBV29-1 and TRBJ2-5; TCRdb designates TRBD1, a call that cannot be tested without DNA. Germline V gene lookup returns CDR1 SQVTM and CDR2 ANQGSEA. This CDR3 region has 11 residues. CDR3: CSVRQGGTQYF.

V usage is TRBV6-6 and J usage is TRBJ1-5; TCRdb's D call of TRBD1 is untestable without DNA. This CDR3 has 15 residues. CDR1 is MNHNY and CDR2 is SVGAGI in the germline V gene (reference sequence). CDR3 amino acids: CASSYSQGLNQPQHF.

CDR3 protein: CASSERTGGYGYTF. The chain joins TRBV6-1 to TRBJ1-2; TCRdb calls TRBD1, which cannot be checked without DNA. The CDR3 extends over 14 amino acids. Germline V gene data show CDR1 as MNHNS and CDR2 as SASEGT.

The chain combines TRBV29-1 with TRBJ1-1. CDR1 and CDR2 (germline): SQVTM, ANQGSEA. The CDR3 is made up of 14 amino acids. CDR3 amino acids: CSVDQIQAEGEAFF.

This sequence joins TRBV7-8 and TRBJ2-3. Germline-derived CDR1 and CDR2 are SGHVS and FQNEAQ. This CDR3 has 14 amino acids. CDR3 in amino acids: CASSLQGSTDTQYF.

This rearrangement joins TRBV27 to TRBJ1-1; TCRdb proposes TRBD1, but this gene call is untestable without DNA. This CDR3 is built from 15 residues. Per germline, CDR1 MNHEY and CDR2 SMNVEV (reference sequence). CDR3 sequence reads: CASSLSGTWNTEAFF.

The V call is TRBV7-3, the J call TRBJ1-4. The CDR3 extends over 16 amino acids. CDR1 is SGHTA, CDR2 FQGTGA, per germline. The CDR3 here is CASSSAAGGANEKLFF.

The V call is TRBV9, the J call TRBJ1-3. Germline CDR1 reads SGDLS; CDR2 reads YYNGEE. This CDR3 comprises 15 residues. The CDR3 reads CASSVGGGFGNTIYF.

The chain uses TRBV11-2 and TRBJ2-5; TCRdb proposes TRBD2, but this gene call is untestable without DNA. Germline loops: CDR1 SGHAT, CDR2 FQNNGV. The CDR3 loop spans 16 amino acids. The CDR3 reads CASSPGWASGQETQYF.

Here the CDR3 reads CASSQEGRRALEYGYTF. The V and J genes are TRBV4-1 and TRBJ1-2. This CDR3 comprises 17 residues. Germline V gene sequence: CDR1 MGHRA, CDR2 YSYEKL.

V is TRBV20-1 and J is TRBJ2-1. Germline V gives CDR1 DFQATT, CDR2 SNEGSKA (reference sequence). The CDR3 spans 16 residues. This CDR3 is CSAYETDLSSYNEQFF.

V is TRBV11-3 and J is TRBJ2-1; TCRdb reports TRBD1, a call that lacks DNA to check it against. CDR3 length: 12 residues. Germline lookup yields CDR1 SGHNT and CDR2 YENEEA. The CDR3 loop is CASSLATAKQFF.